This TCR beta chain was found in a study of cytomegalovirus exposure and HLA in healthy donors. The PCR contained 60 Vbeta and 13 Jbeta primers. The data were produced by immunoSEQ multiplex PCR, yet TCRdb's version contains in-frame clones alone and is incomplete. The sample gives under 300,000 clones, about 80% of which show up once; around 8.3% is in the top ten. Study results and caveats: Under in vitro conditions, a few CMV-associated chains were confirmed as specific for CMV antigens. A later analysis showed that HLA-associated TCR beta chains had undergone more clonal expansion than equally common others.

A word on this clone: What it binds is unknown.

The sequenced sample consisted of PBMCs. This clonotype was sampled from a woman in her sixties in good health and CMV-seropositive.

CDR3 coding DNA: TGTGCCAGCAGCAGGGGACTAGCGGGGCACAATGAGCAGTTCTTC. Translation gives CASSRGLAGHNEQFF. The chain combines TRBV7-6 with TRBJ2-1; 13 bases line up with TRBD2. Looked up from germline, CDR1 is SGHVS and CDR2 is FNYEAQ. V dropped 5 bases and J dropped 5; count of bases not matched to a gene: 3. This CDR3 comprises 15 residues.